Listed below are T cell receptor beta chains from one sample, sequenced in a study of control samples from healthy donors and cancer patients. TCRdb's copy holds only in-frame clones and misses some; the assay was immunoSEQ multiplex PCR. The sample holds 100,000 to 150,000 clones; more than 85% are singletons and the top ten take approximately 8.6%. Sequenced sample: blood. These receptors originate from a man between 18 and 29 years old in good health. The CDR3 runs from the conserved cysteine through the conserved F or W. Fields, in order: D gene, V gene, J gene, CDR3 length, CDR3 DNA, CDR3 protein. D genes are given only for firm matches.

>NA|TRBV7-6|TRBJ1-4|16
TGTGCCAGCAGCTTAGGAGGCGGTTACACTAATGAAAAACTGTTTTTT
CASSLGGGYTNEKLFF
>TRBD1|TRBV7-9|TRBJ1-2|15
TGTGCCAGCAGGCCCAAGACAGGGAGCACCAGCGGCTACACCTTC
CASRPKTGSTSGYTF
>NA|TRBV30|TRBJ1-1|17
TGTGCCTGGAGTCCAAAACCCCTCAGGGTAATGAACACTGAAGCTTTCTTT
CAWSPKPLRVMNTEAFF
>NA|TRBV5-5|TRBJ1-2|15
TGTGCCAGCAGCTTGGGGGGCCTGAACGTCTATGGCTACACCTTC
CASSLGGLNVYGYTF
>TRBD1|TRBV7-9|TRBJ2-7|16
TGTGCCAGCAGCTCGACAGGGACGATATCAACCTACGAGCAGTACTTC
CASSSTGTISTYEQYF
>NA|TRBV4-1|TRBJ2-3|16
TGCGCCAGCAGCCAAAGGGGGGCCTCAGACAAAGATACGCAGTATTTT
CASSQRGASDKDTQYF
>TRBD1|TRBV12-5|TRBJ1-3|15
TGTGCTAGTGGTCGACAGGGTGGGCCCGGAAACACCATATATTTT
CASGRQGGPGNTIYF
>NA|TRBV23-1|TRBJ1-2|14
TGCGCCAGCAGTCAGGGACTCCCAGTTTCCCTCTACACCTTC
CASSQGLPVSLYTF
>TRBD1|TRBV3-1/TRBV3-2|TRBJ1-5|19
TGTGCCAGCAGCGAACTTCCGGGACAGCTTACCCCTAGCAATCAGCCCCAGCATTTT
CASSELPGQLTPSNQPQHF
>NA|TRBV7-9|TRBJ2-5|14
TGTGCCAGCAGTTTCATGGGCGGTCAAGAGACCCAGTACTTC
CASSFMGGQETQYF
>TRBD1|TRBV5-1|TRBJ1-1|15
TGCGCCAGCAGCTTGTTTGCCAGGGGGGACACTGAAGCTTTCTTT
CASSLFARGDTEAFF
>TRBD1|TRBV19|TRBJ2-5|13
TGTGCCAGTGCCGACAGGGGCCAAGAGACCCAGTACTTC
CASADRGQETQYF
>TRBD1|TRBV6-5|TRBJ2-4|14
TGTGCCAGCAGTTACAGAGACAGGGTAAACATTCAGTACTTC
CASSYRDRVNIQYF
>NA|TRBV11-2|TRBJ1-5|13
TGTGCCAGCAGCGTAAGGGGGGGGCAGCCCCAGCATTTT
CASSVRGGQPQHF
>TRBD1|TRBV27|TRBJ2-7|15
TGTGCCAGCCGACGAGACGTACAGGGGCCCTACGAGCAGTACTTC
CASRRDVQGPYEQYF
>NA|TRBV25-1|TRBJ1-1|17
TGTGCCAGCAGTGAAGTGGGGGGAGGGGCTCGGAACACTGAAGCTTTCTTT
CASSEVGGGARNTEAFF
>NA|TRBV11-2|TRBJ2-7|13
TGTGCCAGCAGCTTAGCGTTAGGGTCCGAGCAGTACTTC
CASSLALGSEQYF
>NA|TRBV10-2|TRBJ1-6|14
TGCGCCAGCAGTGAATCAGGGAGTGGTTCACCCCTCCACTTT
CASSESGSGSPLHF
>TRBD1|TRBV6-5|TRBJ2-7|14
TGTGCCAGCAGGGGGGACAGGGGAGCCCTCGAGCAGTACTTC
CASRGDRGALEQYF